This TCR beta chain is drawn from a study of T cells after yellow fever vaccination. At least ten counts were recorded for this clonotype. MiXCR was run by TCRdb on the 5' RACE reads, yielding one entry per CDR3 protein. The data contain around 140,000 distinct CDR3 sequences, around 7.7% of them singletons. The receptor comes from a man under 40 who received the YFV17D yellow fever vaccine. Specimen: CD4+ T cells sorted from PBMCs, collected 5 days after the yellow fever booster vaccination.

This CDR3 reads CASSLSWSSQETQYF. The CDR3 nucleotides are TGTGCCAGCAGTTTATCTTGGTCCTCTCAAGAGACCCAGTACTTC. J is TRBJ2-5 and V is TRBV27; D unclear. V gave up 0 bases and J gave up 2 bases, with 10 bases separating them. This CDR3 is 15 amino acids long. Germline V gene sequence: CDR1 MNHEY, CDR2 SMNVEV (reference sequence).